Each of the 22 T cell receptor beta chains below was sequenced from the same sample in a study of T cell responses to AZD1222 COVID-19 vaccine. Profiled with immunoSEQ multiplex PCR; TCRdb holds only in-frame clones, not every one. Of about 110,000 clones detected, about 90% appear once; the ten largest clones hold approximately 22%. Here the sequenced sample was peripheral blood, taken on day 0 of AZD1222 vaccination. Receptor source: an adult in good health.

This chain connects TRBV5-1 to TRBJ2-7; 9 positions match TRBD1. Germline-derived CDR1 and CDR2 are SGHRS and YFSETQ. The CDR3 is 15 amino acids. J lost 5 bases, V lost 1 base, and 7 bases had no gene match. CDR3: CASSLSGTGYDEQYF. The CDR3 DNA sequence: TGCGCCAGCAGCTTGTCGGGGACAGGGTATGACGAGCAGTACTTC. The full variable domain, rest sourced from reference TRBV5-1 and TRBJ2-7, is KAGVTQTPRYLIKTRGQQVTLSCSPISGHRSVSWYQQTPGQGLQFLFEYFSETQRNKGNFPGRFSGRQFSNSRSEMNVSTLELGDSALYLCASSLSGTGYDEQYFGPGTRLTVT.

The DNA of the CDR3 is TGCGCCAGCAGTCATCCTTCAGGGGTGGACACCGGGGAGCTGTTTTTT. Its translation is CASSHPSGVDTGELFF. The rearrangement links TRBV4-3 to TRBJ2-2; maybe TRBD1 (6 bases). Trimming cost V 6 bases and J 3 bases, with 17 bases left between them. Germline loops: CDR1 LGHNA, CDR2 YSLEER. The CDR3 consists of 16 residues.

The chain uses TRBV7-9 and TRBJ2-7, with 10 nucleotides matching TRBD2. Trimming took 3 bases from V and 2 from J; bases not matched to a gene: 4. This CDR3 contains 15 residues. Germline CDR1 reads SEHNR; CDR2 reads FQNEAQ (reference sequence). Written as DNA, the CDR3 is TGTGCCAGCAGCTTTAGCGGGGGGCCCCCCTACGAGCAGTACTTC. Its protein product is CASSFSGGPPYEQYF.

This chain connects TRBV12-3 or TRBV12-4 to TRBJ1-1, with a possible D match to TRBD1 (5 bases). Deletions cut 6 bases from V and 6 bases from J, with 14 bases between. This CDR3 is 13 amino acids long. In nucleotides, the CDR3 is TGTGCCAGCAGGTCTAGAGGGGAAGCTGAAGCTTTCTTT. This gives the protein CASRSRGEAEAFF.

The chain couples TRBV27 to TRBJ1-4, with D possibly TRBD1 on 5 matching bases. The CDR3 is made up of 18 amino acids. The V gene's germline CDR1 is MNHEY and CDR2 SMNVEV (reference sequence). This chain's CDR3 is CVGGIKHSALATNEKLFF. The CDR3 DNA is TGTGTGGGGGGTATTAAGCACAGCGCACTTGCAACTAATGAAAAACTGTTTTTT.

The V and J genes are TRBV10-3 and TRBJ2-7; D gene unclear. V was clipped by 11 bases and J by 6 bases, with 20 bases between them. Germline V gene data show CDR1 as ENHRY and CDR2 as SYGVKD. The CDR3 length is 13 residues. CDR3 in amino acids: CASLDGVLGEQYF. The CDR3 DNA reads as TGTGCCTCCCTTGATGGGGTTCTAGGCGAGCAGTACTTC.

CDR3 sequence reads: CASSLYRDYNSPLHF. The CDR3 DNA reads TGTGCCAGCAGCTTATACAGGGACTATAATTCACCCCTCCACTTT. The J gene is TRBJ1-6, the V gene TRBV7-2; D may be TRBD1 (6 bases). Germline lookup yields CDR1 SGHTA and CDR2 FQGNSA. With 2 bases removed from V and 3 bases from J, the gap between germline ends came to 8 bases. The CDR3 runs 15 residues.

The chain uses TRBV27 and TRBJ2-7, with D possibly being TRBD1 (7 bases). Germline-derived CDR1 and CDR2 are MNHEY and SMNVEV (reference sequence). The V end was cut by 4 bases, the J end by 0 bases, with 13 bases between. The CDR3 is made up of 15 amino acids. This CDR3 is CASSSRQGGSYEQYF. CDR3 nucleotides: TGTGCCAGCAGTTCCCGACAGGGAGGCTCCTACGAGCAGTACTTC.

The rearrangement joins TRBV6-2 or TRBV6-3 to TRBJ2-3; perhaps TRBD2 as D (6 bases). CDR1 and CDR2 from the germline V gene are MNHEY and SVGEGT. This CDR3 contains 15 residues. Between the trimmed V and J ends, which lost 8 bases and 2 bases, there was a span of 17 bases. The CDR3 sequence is CASGPEGRVTDTQYF. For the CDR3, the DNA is TGTGCCAGCGGCCCGGAGGGTAGGGTCACAGATACGCAGTATTTT.

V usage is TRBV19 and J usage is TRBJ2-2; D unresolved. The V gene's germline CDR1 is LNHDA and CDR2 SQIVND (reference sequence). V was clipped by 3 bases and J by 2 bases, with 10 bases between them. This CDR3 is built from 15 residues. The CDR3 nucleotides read TGTGCCAGTAGTATTGCCCACGGAAACACCGGGGAGCTGTTTTTT. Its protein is CASSIAHGNTGELFF.

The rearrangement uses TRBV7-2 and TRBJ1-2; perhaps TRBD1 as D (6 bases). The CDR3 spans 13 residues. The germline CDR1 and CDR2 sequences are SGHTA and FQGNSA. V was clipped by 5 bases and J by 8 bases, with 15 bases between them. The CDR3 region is CASSGSGAGGYTF. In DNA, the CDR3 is TGTGCCAGCAGCGGATCAGGGGCAGGAGGCTACACCTTC.

In nucleotides, the CDR3 is TGCGCCAGCAGCTTCGAACTAGCGGGGGTGTCAGAGACCCAGTACTTC. Translating gives CASSFELAGVSETQYF. This chain joins TRBV5-1 and TRBJ2-5; 11 bases are a match to TRBD2. The V segment lost 2 bases and the J segment 4 bases; nucleotides outside the gene matches: 7. Germline values: CDR1 SGHRS, CDR2 YFSETQ. There are 16 residues in the CDR3.

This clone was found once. CDR3 DNA: TGTGCCAGCAGCAAAGAAGGGGAAATATGGTGTGACCAGTACTTC. It yields the protein CASSKEGEIWCDQYF. The genes are TRBV21-1 and TRBJ2-5; the table's D gene call, TRBD1, was not cross checked with the DNA. TRBV21-1 is noted as a pseudogene. The length of the CDR3 is 15 residues.

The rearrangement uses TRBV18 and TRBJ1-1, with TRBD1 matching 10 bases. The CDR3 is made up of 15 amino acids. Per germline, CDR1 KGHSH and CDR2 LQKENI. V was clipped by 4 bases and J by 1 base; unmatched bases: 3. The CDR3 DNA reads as TGTGCCAGCTCACGGGACAGGGGAGGGAACACTGAAGCTTTCTTT. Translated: CASSRDRGGNTEAFF.

Here the CDR3 DNA reads TGTGCCAGCAGCCAAGTTATGGATGAGCAGTTCTTC. Translated, it gives CASSQVMDEQFF. This sequence joins TRBV14 and TRBJ2-1; no firm D call. V was shortened by 1 base and J by 8 bases, with 6 bases between the two germline ends. The CDR3 runs to 12 residues. From germline, CDR1 is SGHDN and CDR2 FVKESK.

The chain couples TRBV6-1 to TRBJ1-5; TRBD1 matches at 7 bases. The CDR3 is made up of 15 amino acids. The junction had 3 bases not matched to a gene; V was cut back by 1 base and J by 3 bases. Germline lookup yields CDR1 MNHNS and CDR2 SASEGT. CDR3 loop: CASSEEGAVNQPQHF. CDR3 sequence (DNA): TGTGCCAGCAGTGAAGAGGGGGCGGTCAATCAGCCCCAGCATTTT.

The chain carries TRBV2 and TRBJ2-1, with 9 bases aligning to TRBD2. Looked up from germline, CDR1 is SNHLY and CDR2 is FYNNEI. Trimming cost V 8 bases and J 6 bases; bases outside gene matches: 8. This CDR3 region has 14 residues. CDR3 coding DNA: TGTGCCAGCTTCCCCGCGGGGGGGCCCAATGAGCAGTTCTTC. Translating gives CASFPAGGPNEQFF.

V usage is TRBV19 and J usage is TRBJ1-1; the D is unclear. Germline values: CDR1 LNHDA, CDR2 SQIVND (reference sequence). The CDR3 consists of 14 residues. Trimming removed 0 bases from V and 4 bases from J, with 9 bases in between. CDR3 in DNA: TGTGCCAGTAGTATAGATTTCATAATCACTGAAGCTTTCTTT. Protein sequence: CASSIDFIITEAFF.

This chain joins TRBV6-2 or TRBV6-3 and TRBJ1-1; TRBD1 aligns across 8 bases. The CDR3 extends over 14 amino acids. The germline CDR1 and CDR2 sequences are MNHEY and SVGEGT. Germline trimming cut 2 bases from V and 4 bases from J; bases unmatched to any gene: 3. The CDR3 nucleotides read TGTGCCAGCAGTTACCAGGGGGCAGGCACTGAAGCTTTCTTT. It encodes CASSYQGAGTEAFF.

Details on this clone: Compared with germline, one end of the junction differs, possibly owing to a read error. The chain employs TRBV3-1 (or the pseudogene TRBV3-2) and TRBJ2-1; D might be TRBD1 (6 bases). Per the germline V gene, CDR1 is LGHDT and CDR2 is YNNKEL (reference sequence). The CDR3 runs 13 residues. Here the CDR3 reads CASSHDQTGSVIF. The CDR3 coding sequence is TGTGCCAGCAGCCATGATCAGACAGGTAGCGTAATCTTC.

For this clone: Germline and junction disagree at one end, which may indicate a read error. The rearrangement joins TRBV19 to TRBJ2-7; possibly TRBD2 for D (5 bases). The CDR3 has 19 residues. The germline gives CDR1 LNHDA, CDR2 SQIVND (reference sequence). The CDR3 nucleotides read TGTGCCAGTAGTATAGGGGAAGCGGCGACCTTCCCTTCCTCCCACGAGCAGTACTTC. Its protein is CASSIGEAATFPSSHEQYF.

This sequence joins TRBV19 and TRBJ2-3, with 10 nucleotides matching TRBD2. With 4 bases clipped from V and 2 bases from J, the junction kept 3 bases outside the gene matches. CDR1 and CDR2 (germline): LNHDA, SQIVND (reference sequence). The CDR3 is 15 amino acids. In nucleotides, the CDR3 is TGTGCCAGTAGTACTAGCGGGGGCAACACAGATACGCAGTATTTT. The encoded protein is CASSTSGGNTDTQYF.